Reported below is one T cell receptor beta chain. The antigen remains unidentified. Healthy bone marrow donors made up the cohort. The PCR contained 60 Vbeta and 13 Jbeta primers. Using immunoSEQ multiplex PCR, the repertoire was profiled, and TCRdb retains in-frame clones only, with some absent. This sample has about 190,000 clones, with 84% found just once. This sample is part of a study of cytomegalovirus exposure and HLA in healthy donors. Overall study results and limits: It emerged from a later analysis that several of the most significant clusters appeared to be linked to common viral pathogens. Being productive about 90% or about 30% of the time was typical of most TCR beta V segments in an earlier analysis.

The CDR3 length is 15 residues. V was clipped by 8 bases and J by 8 bases; unmatched bases: 12. CDR1 and CDR2 from the germline V gene are SGHAT and FQNNGV. Sequences were obtained from PBMCs. The chain carries TRBV11-2 and TRBJ2-2, with 9 positions matching TRBD2. The TCR sequence derives from a woman between 45 and 60 years old in good health and CMV-seropositive. The CDR3 protein is CASGVWLAGPGELFF. Here the CDR3 DNA reads TGTGCCAGCGGGGTGTGGCTAGCGGGGCCAGGGGAGCTGTTTTTT.